This TCR beta chain stems from a study of cytomegalovirus exposure and HLA in healthy donors. Notes on the study in general: A later analysis found common viral pathogens apparently linked to several of the most significant clusters. Reportedly, HLA-A and HLA-B alleles of most subjects were accurately predicted from TCR beta.

The CDR3 contains 15 residues. The V segment lost 4 bases and the J segment 1 base; nucleotides outside the gene matches: 7. Germline V CDR1 and CDR2: SGHAT, FQNNGV. This PCR relied on a set of 60 Vbeta primers and 13 Jbeta primers. Assay: immunoSEQ multiplex PCR; the TCRdb copy retains only in-frame clones and omits some. The sample holds roughly 120,000 clones, less than 80% seen once. With regard to this clone: Its antigen is as yet unknown.

V usage is TRBV11-2 and J usage is TRBJ2-7, with 7 bases that match TRBD1. The sequencing input was PBMCs. This receptor was taken from a man aged 35-49 years in good health and CMV-seropositive. The CDR3 reads CASSSNRDSSYEQYF. In nucleotides, the CDR3 is TGTGCCAGCAGCTCAAACCGGGACAGTTCCTACGAGCAGTACTTC.